Described below is a single TCR beta chain sequence and its context. The data originate from a study of CD8 T cells in Susac syndrome. Random hexamers served to reverse transcribe about 0.45 to 1 ug RNA. An immunoSEQ multiplex PCR generated amplified TCR beta CDR3 products spanning 54 Vbeta and 13 Jbeta. MiXCR was run by TCRdb on the immunoSEQ multiplex PCR reads, yielding one entry per CDR3 protein. The sample contains some 130,000 distinct CDR3 sequences, about 94% of which appear only once. CD8+ and CD4+ T cells circulating in blood were sequenced for TCR beta. In contrast to the negatively isolated CD8+ and CD4+ T cells, TEMRA cells were FACS-enriched. This CDR3 comprises 14 residues. The V end was cut by 0 bases, the J end by 8 bases, with 13 bases between.

The genes are TRBV12-3 or TRBV12-4 and TRBJ1-2; D possibly corresponds to TRBD1 (5 bases). The clonotype was recovered from a human donor with multiple sclerosis. Source material: CD4+ T cells from PBMCs. CDR3 DNA sequence: TGTGCCAGCAGTTTAGCGAGCCAGGGTTACGGCTACACCTTC. It is translated as CASSLASQGYGYTF.